There are a few counts of the clone carrying this T cell receptor (beta chain). No antigen is known for it. This entry comes from a study of Graves' ophthalmopathy and Graves' hyperthyroidism. Study background: Blood was drawn at initial diagnosis, before any treatment.

Germline CDR1 MGHRA, CDR2 YSYEKL. The CDR3 is made up of 14 amino acids. V was clipped by 5 bases and J by 3 bases, with 13 bases between them. Study findings and constraints: With roughly 65% sensitivity and around 79% specificity, the model predicted ophthalmopathy progression. Among thyroid clonotypes expanded above 0.001 frequency, most also appeared in blood.

Amplified TCR beta CDR3 regions were obtained using RNA transcripts as template. Following a first-round RT-PCR that used HTBI primers, a second-round multiplex PCR was carried out. MiXCR, run by TCRdb on the multiplex PCR reads, gives a single entry per CDR3 protein. The profile shows almost 750,000 distinct CDR3 sequences, roughly two fifths of them singletons. This chain uses TRBV4-1 with TRBJ1-2, with TRBD1 as a possible D gene (6 bases). The TCR originated in an adult man with Graves' ophthalmopathy. Sequences were obtained from peripheral blood. CDR3 sequence: CASSMRGSDYGYTF. The CDR3 DNA follows: TGCGCCAGCAGCATGAGGGGGTCGGACTATGGCTACACCTTC.